This passage covers 18 T cell receptor beta chains from one sample sequenced in a study of T cells after yellow fever vaccination. MiXCR, run by TCRdb on the 5' RACE reads, gives a single entry per CDR3 protein. Of nearly 550,000 distinct CDR3 sequences detected, about a fifth appear once; the ten largest clones hold around an eighth. Sample: PBMCs, taken 15 days after the yellow fever booster vaccination. These receptors all come from a man aged 30 to 39 who received the YFV17D yellow fever vaccine.

This clonotype was observed a handful of times. V is TRBV5-1 and J is TRBJ2-1, with D possibly matching TRBD2 (6 bases). With 4 bases removed from V and 5 bases from J, the gap between germline ends came to 19 bases. Germline CDR1 is SGHRS and CDR2 is YFSETQ. CDR3 length: 16 residues. The DNA of the CDR3 is TGCGCCAGCAGCCCACCCTCTGCGGGACGGGACAATGAGCAGTTCTTC. It specifies CASSPPSAGRDNEQFF.

The chain has TRBV20-1 and TRBJ2-7; D might be TRBD1 (5 bases). V lost 5 bases to trimming and J lost 7 bases, with 12 bases between them. CDR1 and CDR2 (germline): DFQATT, SNEGSKA (reference sequence). The CDR3 spans 11 residues. The CDR3 nucleotides are TGCAGTGCTGGACGTAGGGGTGAGCAGTACTTC. This gives the protein CSAGRRGEQYF.

This clonotype has only a few counts. The V call is TRBV3-1, the J call TRBJ1-1; D perhaps matches TRBD1 (5 bases). The germline CDR1 and CDR2 sequences are LGHDT and YNNKEL (reference sequence). The CDR3 is 14 amino acids. Trimming took off 1 base at V and 5 bases at J, with 11 bases between the two ends. In DNA form, the CDR3 reads TGTGCCAGCAGCCAAGCTCTGGGGGGTACTGAAGCTTTCTTT. This encodes CASSQALGGTEAFF.

This clonotype was seen more than once but under ten times. The J gene is TRBJ2-5, the V gene TRBV29-1; D not resolved. Trimming left V 7 bases short and J 5 bases short, with 8 bases between. The germline V gene encodes CDR1 SQVTM and CDR2 ANQGSEA. The CDR3 loop spans 10 amino acids. DNA for the CDR3: TGCAGCGCCATGGGGGAGACCCAGTACTTC. Encoded protein: CSAMGETQYF.

This clonotype has more than one count but fewer than ten. The chain combines TRBV12-3 or TRBV12-4 with TRBJ2-3, with 7 bases identical to TRBD2. V was clipped by 3 bases and J by 0 bases; unmatched bases: 3. This CDR3 has 15 residues. DNA of the CDR3: TGTGCCAGCAGTTTCCTAGCGGCGAGCACAGATACGCAGTATTTT. Its translation: CASSFLAASTDTQYF.

This clonotype was seen only a few times. The chain combines TRBV6-2 or TRBV6-3 with TRBJ2-3; tentatively, D is TRBD2 (6 bases). In germline, CDR1 is MNHEY, CDR2 SVGEGT. Trimming cost V 6 bases and J 2 bases, with 15 bases left between them. This CDR3 comprises 15 residues. CDR3 sequence reads: CASRGELASTDTQYF. CDR3 sequence (DNA): TGTGCCAGCAGAGGTGAACTAGCATCCACAGATACGCAGTATTTT.

The chain joins TRBV4-2 to TRBJ2-2; 7 bases match TRBD2. Per germline, CDR1 LGHNA and CDR2 YNFKEQ. The V and J ends lost 1 base and 5 bases, in that order; junction bases with no gene match: 7. CDR3 length equals 16 residues. Written as DNA, the CDR3 is TGTGCCAGCAGCCAAGCAGGGCAGGGAGGGACCGGGGAGCTGTTTTTT. Its protein is CASSQAGQGGTGELFF.

The chain has TRBV20-1 and TRBJ2-5; TRBD1 agrees at 7 bases. From germline, CDR1 is DFQATT and CDR2 SNEGSKA (reference sequence). After removal of 0 bases from V and 2 bases from J, the junction contained 3 bases not matched to a gene. The CDR3 loop spans 14 amino acids. CDR3 amino acids: CSARERQGQETQYF. In nucleotides, the CDR3 is TGCAGTGCTAGAGAACGACAGGGACAAGAGACCCAGTACTTC.

This clonotype was counted a few times. The chain uses TRBV10-1 and TRBJ2-3; D is undetermined. The CDR3 is 15 amino acids. Deletions cut 4 bases from V and 2 bases from J, with 13 bases between. The germline gives CDR1 WNHNN, CDR2 SYGVQD (reference sequence). The CDR3 sequence: CASSGSARSTDTQYF. The CDR3 DNA reads as TGCGCCAGCAGTGGGTCAGCTCGCTCCACAGATACGCAGTATTTT.

The chain links TRBV18 to TRBJ2-1; D is uncertain. Germline values: CDR1 KGHSH, CDR2 LQKENI. Trimming cost V 3 bases and J 5 bases, with 11 bases left between them. The CDR3 contains 14 residues. The DNA of the CDR3 is TGTGCCAGCTCACCGTTGGGCGGCGACAATGAGCAGTTCTTC. Amino acid sequence: CASSPLGGDNEQFF.

The sample holds a few counts of this clonotype. J is TRBJ1-3 and V is TRBV28; D gene unclear. CDR3 length equals 12 residues. Trimming removed 3 bases at V and 3 bases at J, with 3 bases between. The germline V gene encodes CDR1 MDHEN and CDR2 SYDVKM. CDR3 protein: CASSFYGNTIYF. The CDR3 DNA sequence: TGTGCCAGCAGTTTTTATGGAAACACCATATATTTT.

The chain combines TRBV7-2 with TRBJ2-7; 7 bases line up with TRBD2. Germline trimming cut 5 bases from V and 2 bases from J; bases unmatched to any gene: 6. CDR1 is SGHTA, CDR2 FQGNSA, per germline. This CDR3 is built from 14 residues. This CDR3 is CASSLTREAYEQYF. The CDR3 DNA reads as TGTGCCAGCAGCCTTACACGGGAGGCCTACGAGCAGTACTTC.

This clonotype was seen a few times. The CDR3 sequence is CASSYSGTPHEQFF. CDR3 coding DNA: TGTGCCAGCAGTTATTCTGGAACTCCCCATGAGCAGTTCTTC. The chain uses TRBV6-9 and TRBJ2-1; D remains ambiguous. Germline V gene lookup returns CDR1 MNHGY and CDR2 SVAAGI. This CDR3 comprises 14 residues. V lost 0 bases to trimming and J lost 8 bases, with 11 bases between them.

This rearrangement joins TRBV7-2 to TRBJ2-7; TRBD2 matches 10 bases. The CDR3 loop spans 14 amino acids. The J segment lost 3 bases and the V segment lost 5 bases, leaving 4 bases of the junction unmatched. The V gene's germline CDR1 is SGHTA and CDR2 FQGNSA. CDR3 in amino acids: CASSQLAGIYEQYF. CDR3 nucleotides: TGTGCCAGCAGCCAACTAGCGGGAATCTACGAGCAGTACTTC.

The V and J genes are TRBV4-3 and TRBJ2-7; 9 bases are a match to TRBD1. J was trimmed by 6 bases and V by 1 base; bases with no gene match: 10. The CDR3 covers 16 residues. Germline V gives CDR1 LGHNA, CDR2 YSLEER. CDR3 in amino acids: CASSQGHGTGTAEQYF. As DNA, the CDR3 is TGCGCCAGCAGCCAAGGCCACGGGACAGGGACCGCCGAGCAGTACTTC.

This chain links TRBV12-3 or TRBV12-4 with TRBJ1-2, with D unresolved. The CDR3 contains 13 residues. V lost 2 bases and J lost 6, with 10 bases in between. CDR3 in DNA: TGTGCCAGCAGTTTAAGCCAGAAAGATGGCTACACCTTC. Translation: CASSLSQKDGYTF.

The chain carries TRBV6-5 and TRBJ2-7; maybe TRBD2 (6 bases). CDR3 length equals 12 residues. V was trimmed by 6 bases and J by 5 bases, leaving 11 bases between them. Looked up from germline, CDR1 is MNHEY and CDR2 is SVGAGI. The DNA of the CDR3 is TGTGCCAGCAGAGGGCGGGGAAACGAGCAGTACTTC. It yields the protein CASRGRGNEQYF.

The rearrangement joins TRBV29-1 to TRBJ2-2; D gene ambiguous. This CDR3 region has 13 residues. Germline loops: CDR1 SQVTM, CDR2 ANQGSEA. V gave up 4 bases and J gave up 2 bases, with 8 bases separating them. The CDR3 is CSVASDNTGELFF. CDR3 sequence (DNA): TGCAGCGTTGCGTCCGATAACACCGGGGAGCTGTTTTTT.